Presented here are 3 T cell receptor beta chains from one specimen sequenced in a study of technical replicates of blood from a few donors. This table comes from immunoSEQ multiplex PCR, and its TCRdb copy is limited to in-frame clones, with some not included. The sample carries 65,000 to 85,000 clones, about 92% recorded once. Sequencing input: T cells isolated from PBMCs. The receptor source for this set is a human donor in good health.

As DNA, the CDR3 is TGTGCCAGCAGCTTAGCGCTAATCGGACAGGGTTCCTACGAGCAGTACTTC. Protein sequence: CASSLALIGQGSYEQYF. This chain joins TRBV7-8 and TRBJ2-7; TRBD1 matches 8 bases. The germline V gene encodes CDR1 SGHVS and CDR2 FQNEAQ. V trimming: 0 bases; J trimming: 1 base; junction bases outside the gene matches: 8. This CDR3 has 17 residues. Full variable domain (rest looked up from reference TRBV7-8 and TRBJ2-7): GAGVSQSPRYKVAKRGQDVALRCDPISGHVSLFWYQQALGQGPEFLTYFQNEAQLDKSGLPSDRFFAERPEGSVSTLKIQRTQQEDSAVYLCASSLALIGQGSYEQYFGPGTRLTVT.

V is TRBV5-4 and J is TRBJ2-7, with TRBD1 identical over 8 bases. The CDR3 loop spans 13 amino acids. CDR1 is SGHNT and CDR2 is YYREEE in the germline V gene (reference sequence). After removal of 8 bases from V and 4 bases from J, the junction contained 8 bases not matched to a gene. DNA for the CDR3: TGTGCCAGTAAACCACAGGGGGTGTACGAGCAGTACTTC. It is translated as CASKPQGVYEQYF.

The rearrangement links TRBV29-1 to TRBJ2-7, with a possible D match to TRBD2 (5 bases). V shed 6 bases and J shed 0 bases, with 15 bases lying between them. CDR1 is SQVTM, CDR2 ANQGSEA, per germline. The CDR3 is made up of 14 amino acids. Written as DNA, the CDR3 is TGCAGCGTCGACGATGGCGGGCGCTCCTACGAGCAGTACTTC. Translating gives CSVDDGGRSYEQYF.